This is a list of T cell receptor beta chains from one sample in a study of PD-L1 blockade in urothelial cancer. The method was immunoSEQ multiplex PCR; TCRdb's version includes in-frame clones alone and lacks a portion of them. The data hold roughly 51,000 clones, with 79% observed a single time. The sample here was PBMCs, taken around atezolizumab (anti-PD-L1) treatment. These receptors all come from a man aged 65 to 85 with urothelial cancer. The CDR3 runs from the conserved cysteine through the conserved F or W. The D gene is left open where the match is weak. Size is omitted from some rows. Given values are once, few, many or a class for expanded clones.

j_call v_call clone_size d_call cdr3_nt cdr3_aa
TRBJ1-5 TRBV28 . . TGTGCCAGCAGTCCCTCCAGCAATCAGCCCCAGCATTTT CASSPSSNQPQHF
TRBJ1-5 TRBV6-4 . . TGTGCCAGCAGTCCCGGACTTCATAGCAATCAGCCCCAGCATTTT CASSPGLHSNQPQHF
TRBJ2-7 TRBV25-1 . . TGTGCCAGCAGTGCCTGGGGAGGGGGGACTCGCGAGCAGTACTTC CASSAWGGGTREQYF
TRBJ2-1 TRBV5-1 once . TGCGCCAGCAGCTTGACCGGCGGGCCTCCCTACAATGAGCAGTTCTTC CASSLTGGPPYNEQFF
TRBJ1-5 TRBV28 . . TGTGCCAACAGCACACAGGGAAATCAGCCCCAGCATTTT CANSTQGNQPQHF
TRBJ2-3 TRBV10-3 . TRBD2 TGTGCCACGGGACTAGCGGGAGGAGGGGATACGCAGTATTTT CATGLAGGGDTQYF
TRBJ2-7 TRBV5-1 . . TGCGCCAGCAGCTTTAGTCCGTTAGCCTACGAGCAGTACTTC CASSFSPLAYEQYF
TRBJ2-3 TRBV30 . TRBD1 TGTGCCTGGAGAGAGACAGGGGGCCCAGATACGCAGTATTTT CAWRETGGPDTQYF
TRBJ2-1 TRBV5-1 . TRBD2 TGCGCCAGCAGAACTAGCGGGCAATACAATGAGCAGTTCTTC CASRTSGQYNEQFF
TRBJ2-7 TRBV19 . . TGTGCCAGTAGCGTCCCGGGCACAGGGCCCTACGAGCAGTACTTC CASSVPGTGPYEQYF
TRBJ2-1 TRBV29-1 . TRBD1 TGCAGCGCTGCCCCCGGTTGGGACAGTAACAATGAGCAGTTCTTC CSAAPGWDSNNEQFF
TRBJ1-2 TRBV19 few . TGTGCCAGTAGTATACATGGGGCAGGGCCCTATGGCTACACCTTC CASSIHGAGPYGYTF
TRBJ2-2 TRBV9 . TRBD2 TGTGCCAGCAGCGGAGGACTAGCGGGAGTAATCGGGGAGCTGTTTTTT CASSGGLAGVIGELFF
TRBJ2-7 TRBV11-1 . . TGTGCCAGCATCAGCGGTCCTAGCTCCTACGAGCAGTACTTC CASISGPSSYEQYF
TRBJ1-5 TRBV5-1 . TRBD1 TGCGCCAGCAGCTTATGGACAGGGGGCGAGGAGCCCCAGCATTTT CASSLWTGGEEPQHF
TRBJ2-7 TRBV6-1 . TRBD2 TGTGCCAGTTCGACTAGCGGGACTTACGAGCAGTACTTC CASSTSGTYEQYF
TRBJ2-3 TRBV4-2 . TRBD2 TGTGCCAGCAGCCAAGCTATGGGACTAGCGGGAGCAGATACGCAGTATTTT CASSQAMGLAGADTQYF
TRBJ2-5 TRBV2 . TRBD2 TGTGCCAGCAGTGAAAAAGGGCTAGCGGGAGCTGCAGAGACCCAGTACTTC CASSEKGLAGAAETQYF
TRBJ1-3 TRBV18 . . TGTGCCAGCTCACTCCCGACAGGAAAGACTGGAAACACCATATATTTT CASSLPTGKTGNTIYF
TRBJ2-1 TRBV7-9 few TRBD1 TGTGCCAGCAGCTTAGAAGGGATGCCTACAGGGGGATCCTACAATGAGCAGTTCTTC CASSLEGMPTGGSYNEQFF
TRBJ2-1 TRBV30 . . TGTGCCGGGGCTGCCTACAATGAGCAGTTCTTC CAGAAYNEQFF
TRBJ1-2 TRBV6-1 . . TGTGCCAGCAGTGGGGTGGGCACTGATGGCTACACCTTC CASSGVGTDGYTF
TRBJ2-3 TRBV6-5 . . TGTGCCAGCAGTTACTCACGGGGGTCCGGCACAGATACGCAGTATTTT CASSYSRGSGTDTQYF
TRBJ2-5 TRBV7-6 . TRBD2 TGTGCCAGCAGCAAGACTAGCGGGAGCGTCCAAGAGACCCAGTACTTC CASSKTSGSVQETQYF
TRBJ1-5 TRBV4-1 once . TGCGCCAGCAGCCATCCTCAGGGCCAAAGAAATCAGCCCCAGCATTTT CASSHPQGQRNQPQHF
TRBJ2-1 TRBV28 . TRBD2 TGTGCCAGCAAAGGGACTAGCGGTGCCAATGAGCAGTTCTTC CASKGTSGANEQFF
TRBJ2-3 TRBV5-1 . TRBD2 TGCGCCAGCAGCTTTGGGACTAGCGGGAGTGGGAATACGCAGTATTTT CASSFGTSGSGNTQYF
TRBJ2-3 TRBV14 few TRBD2 TGTGCCAGCAGCCCACTAGCGGGAGTCAGTCCTCGGGATACGCAGTATTTT CASSPLAGVSPRDTQYF
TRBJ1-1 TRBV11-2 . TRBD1 TGTGCCAGCAGACCAGGGGGACTTTACACTGAAGCTTTCTTT CASRPGGLYTEAFF
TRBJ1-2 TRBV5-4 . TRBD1 TGTGCCAGCAGCCCGGGGACAGTTAACTATGGCTACACCTTC CASSPGTVNYGYTF
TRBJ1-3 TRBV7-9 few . TGTGCCAGCAGACAGTACTCTGGAAACACCATATATTTT CASRQYSGNTIYF
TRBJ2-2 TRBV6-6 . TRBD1 TGTGCCAGCAGTCCCGACAGGGGGAAAAGCACCGGGGAGCTGTTTTTT CASSPDRGKSTGELFF
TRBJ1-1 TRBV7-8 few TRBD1 TGTGCCAGCAGCTTCAACCCGAGGACAGGGGGTCTCGCTTTCTTT CASSFNPRTGGLAFF
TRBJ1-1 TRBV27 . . TGTGCCAGCAGGGAGTACGGCACTGAAGCTTTCTTT CASREYGTEAFF
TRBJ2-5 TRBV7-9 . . TGTGCCACCGGCCTACTTGCCGGGGGAGGCGGTATGGAGACCCAGTACTTC CATGLLAGGGGMETQYF
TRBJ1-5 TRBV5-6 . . TGTGCCAGCAGCTTGGGGGAGATCAATCAGCCCCAGCATTTT CASSLGEINQPQHF
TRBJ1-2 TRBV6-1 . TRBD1 TGTGCCAGCAGTGAAGCGCTTCCTTCGGGTACCGGGACAGGGTATGGCTACACCTTC CASSEALPSGTGTGYGYTF
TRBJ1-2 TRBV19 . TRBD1 TGTGCCAGTAGTCCTTGGACAGGAAACTATGGCTACACCTTC CASSPWTGNYGYTF
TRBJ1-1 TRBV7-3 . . TGTGCCAGCAGCTCGGACAGGAACACTGAAGCTTTCTTT CASSSDRNTEAFF
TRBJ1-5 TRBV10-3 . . TGTGCCTCGGGGGAGGGGGGGGGCAATCAGCCCCAGCATTTT CASGEGGGNQPQHF